The 2 T cell receptor beta chains reported below all come from one sample, sequenced in a study of radiotherapy plus CTLA-4 blockade in lung cancer. Measured with immunoSEQ multiplex PCR; TCRdb has only the in-frame clones, and not every one. The sample records 62,000 or so clones, 65% to 80% being singletons. Sequenced here: peripheral blood, sampled from a patient treated with radiotherapy plus ipilimumab. These receptors were collected from a human donor with non-small cell lung cancer who had a complete response to radiotherapy plus ipilimumab.

V gene TRBV30 combines with J gene TRBJ1-3; weak D call: TRBD1 (6 bases). The CDR3 is made up of 15 amino acids. Germline-derived CDR1 and CDR2 are GTSNPN and SVGIG (reference sequence). V lost 0 bases and J 4 bases, leaving 13 bases between the germline ends. The CDR3 here is CAWSVLSGAGNTIYF. In DNA form, the CDR3 reads TGTGCCTGGAGTGTACTTTCAGGGGCAGGAAACACCATATATTTT.

This chain joins TRBV9 and TRBJ2-5; no reliable D call. This CDR3 is 13 amino acids long. In germline, CDR1 is SGDLS, CDR2 YYNGEE. V was cut by 3 bases and J by 1 base, with 7 bases left in between. CDR3 loop: CASSAGGQETQYF. The DNA of the CDR3 is TGTGCCAGCAGCGCCGGCGGCCAAGAGACCCAGTACTTC.